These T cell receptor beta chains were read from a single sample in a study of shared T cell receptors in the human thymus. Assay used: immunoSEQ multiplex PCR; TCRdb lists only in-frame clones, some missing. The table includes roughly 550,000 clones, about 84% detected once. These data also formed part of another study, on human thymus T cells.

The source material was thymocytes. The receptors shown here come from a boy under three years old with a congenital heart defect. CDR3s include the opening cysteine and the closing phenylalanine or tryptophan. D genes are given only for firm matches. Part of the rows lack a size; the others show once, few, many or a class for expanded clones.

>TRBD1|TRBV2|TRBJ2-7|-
TGTGCCAGCAGTCGGAGGACAGGGAGACTATACGAGCAGTACTTC
CASSRRTGRLYEQYF
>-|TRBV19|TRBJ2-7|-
TGTGCCAGTCTCGGCAGGGAGGACGAGCAGTACTTC
CASLGREDEQYF
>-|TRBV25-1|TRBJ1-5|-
TGTGCCAGCAGTGAGTCCTTCTACAATCAGCCCCAGCATTTT
CASSESFYNQPQHF
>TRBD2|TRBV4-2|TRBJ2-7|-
TGTGCCAGCAGCCAAGCTAGGGGTACCCTGATGGGACTAGCTTACGAGCAGTACTTC
CASSQARGTLMGLAYEQYF
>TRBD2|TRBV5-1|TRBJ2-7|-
TGCGCCAGCAGCCCCGGACTAGCGGGCTCCTACGAGCAGTACTTC
CASSPGLAGSYEQYF
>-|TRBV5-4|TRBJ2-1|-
TGTGCCAGCGGCCAGGTTCGCAATGAGCAGTTCTTC
CASGQVRNEQFF
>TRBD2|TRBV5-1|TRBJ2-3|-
TGCGCCAGCAGCCACCACCGACTAGCGGGAGTAACAGATACGCAGTATTTT
CASSHHRLAGVTDTQYF
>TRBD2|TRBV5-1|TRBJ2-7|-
TGCGCCAGCAGCTTCAAACCGATACTAGCGGGAGGGTACGAGCAGTACTTC
CASSFKPILAGGYEQYF
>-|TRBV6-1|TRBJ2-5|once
TGTGCCCATGGCGGGGACAGTCTTGAACAAGAGACCCAGTACTTC
CAHGGDSLEQETQYF
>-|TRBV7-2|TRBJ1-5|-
TGTGCCAGCAGCCTAGGGGCCCCCAATCAGCCCCAGCATTTT
CASSLGAPNQPQHF
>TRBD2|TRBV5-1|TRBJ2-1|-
TGCGCCAGCAGCGGTGGAATCGGGAGGCCCCTCGATGAGCAGTTCTTC
CASSGGIGRPLDEQFF
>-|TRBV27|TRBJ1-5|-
TGTGCCAGCAGTTTAAGGGGGAGCAATCAGCCCCAGCATTTT
CASSLRGSNQPQHF
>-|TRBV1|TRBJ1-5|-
TGCACCAGCAGCCACACAGGGGGCAATCAGCCCCAGCATTTT
CTSSHTGGNQPQHF
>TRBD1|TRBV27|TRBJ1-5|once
TGTGCCAGCAGTTTATCCGGGACAGGGTGTCGCAATCAGCCCCAGCATTTT
CASSLSGTGCRNQPQHF
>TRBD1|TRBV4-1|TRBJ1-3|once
TGCGCCAGCAGCCAAGAAGACAGGGGCGGCTCTGGAAACACCATATATTTT
CASSQEDRGGSGNTIYF
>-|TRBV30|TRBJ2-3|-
TGTGCCTGGACACCGGGACTTATCACAGATACGCAGTATTTT
CAWTPGLITDTQYF
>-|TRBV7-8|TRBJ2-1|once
TGTGCCAGCAGTCGGCTACCCCAAGTCGGGTACAATGAGCAGTTCTTC
CASSRLPQVGYNEQFF
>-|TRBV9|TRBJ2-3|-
TGTGCCAGCAGCGGAAACAGTACAGATACGCAGTATTTT
CASSGNSTDTQYF
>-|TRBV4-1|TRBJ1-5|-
TGCGCCAGCAGCCAAGCTGGGCAGGGGAATCAGCCCCAGCATTTT
CASSQAGQGNQPQHF
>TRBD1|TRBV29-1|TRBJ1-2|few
TGCAGCGTCCCCAGGGGGCCCTATGGCTACACCTTC
CSVPRGPYGYTF
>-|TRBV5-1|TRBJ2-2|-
TGCGCCAGCCCAAAGGGAGACACCGGGGAGCTGTTTTTT
CASPKGDTGELFF
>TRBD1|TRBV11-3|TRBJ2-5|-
TGTGCCAGCAGCGCGGACAGGCAAGAGACCCAGTACTTC
CASSADRQETQYF
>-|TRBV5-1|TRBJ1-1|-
TGCGCCAGCAGCTTGGGAGGGGAGGGGAACACTGAAGCTTTCTTT
CASSLGGEGNTEAFF
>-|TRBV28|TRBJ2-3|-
TGTGCCAGCAGTCCCAGGACTGGATCCACAGATACGCAGTATTTT
CASSPRTGSTDTQYF
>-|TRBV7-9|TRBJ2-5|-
TGTGCCAGCAGCTCCCCAGGGCAGGTCCAAGAGACCCAGTACTTC
CASSSPGQVQETQYF
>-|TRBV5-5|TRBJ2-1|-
TGTGCCAGCAGCTTGGTACTCGGGAGCAATGGAGATGAGCAGTTCTTC
CASSLVLGSNGDEQFF
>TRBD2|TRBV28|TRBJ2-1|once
TGTGCCAGCAGTCCTAGCGGAACCTACAATGAGCAGTTCTTC
CASSPSGTYNEQFF
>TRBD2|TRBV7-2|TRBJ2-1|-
TGTGCCAGCAGCCCGACTAGCGGGAGGGCTCATGATTCGGAGCAGTTCTTC
CASSPTSGRAHDSEQFF
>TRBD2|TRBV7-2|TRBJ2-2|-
TGTGCCAGCAGCTTAGAGGCTAGCGGGATGCGCACCGGGGAGCTGTTTTTT
CASSLEASGMRTGELFF
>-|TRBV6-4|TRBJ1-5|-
TGTGCCAGCAGTGACCCAGGGTACAATCAGCCCCAGCATTTT
CASSDPGYNQPQHF
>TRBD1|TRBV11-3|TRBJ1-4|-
TGTGCCACCCAACCGGGGACAGGGATTAATGAAAAACTGTTTTTT
CATQPGTGINEKLFF
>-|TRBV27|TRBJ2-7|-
TGTGCCAGCAGTCCGCGAGCAGGGAGGTACTACGAGCAGTACTTC
CASSPRAGRYYEQYF
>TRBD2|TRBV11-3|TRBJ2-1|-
TGTGCCAGCAGCTCCCCGTTGACTAGCGGGAAGGATGAGCAGTTCTTC
CASSSPLTSGKDEQFF
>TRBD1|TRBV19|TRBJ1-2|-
TGTGCCAGTAGTATGAATGACAGGGTGGGCTACACCTTC
CASSMNDRVGYTF
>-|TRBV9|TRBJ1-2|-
TGTGCCAGCAGCGGTCCACTTCTTAACTATGGCTACACCTTC
CASSGPLLNYGYTF
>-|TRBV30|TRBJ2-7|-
TGTGCCTGTCGACAGCTAACGTGGGAAGGTACCTACGAGCAGTACTTC
CACRQLTWEGTYEQYF
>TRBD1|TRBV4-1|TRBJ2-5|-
TGCGCCAGCAGCCACCGACAGGGGGCCGGCCAAGAGACCCAGTACTTC
CASSHRQGAGQETQYF
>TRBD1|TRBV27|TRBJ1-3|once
TGTGCCAGCACATCCGGGACAGGGATGGGAAACACCATATATTTT
CASTSGTGMGNTIYF
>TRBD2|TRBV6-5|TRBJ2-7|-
TGTGCCAGCAGCACCGGGACTAGCTACGAGCAGTACTTC
CASSTGTSYEQYF
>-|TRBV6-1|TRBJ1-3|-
TGTGCCAGCAGTGAAGCCCAGGGAAACACCATATATTTT
CASSEAQGNTIYF
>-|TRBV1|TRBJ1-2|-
TGCACCAGCAGCCTAGGAGAGGGACAGGGGGCTCCCTACACCTTC
CTSSLGEGQGAPYTF
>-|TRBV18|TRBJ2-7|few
TGTGCCAGCTCACCACTCCCGGGACTCCCTTACGAGCAGTACTTC
CASSPLPGLPYEQYF
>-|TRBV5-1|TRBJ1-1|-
TGCGCCAGCAGCGTGGAACCCCCTCCTCGGGGAGCTTTCTTT
CASSVEPPPRGAFF
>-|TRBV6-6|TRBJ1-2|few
TGTGCCAGCAGGGGGCGGGGGCCGGACTATGGCTACACCTTC
CASRGRGPDYGYTF
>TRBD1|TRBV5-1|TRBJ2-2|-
TGCGCCAGCAGTCTTACAGGGGGCCTCACTGGCCCGAACACCGGGGAGCTGTTTTTT
CASSLTGGLTGPNTGELFF
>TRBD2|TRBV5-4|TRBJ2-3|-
TGTGCCAGCAGCTCGCGCCTCGGGACTAGCGGGTTCACAGATACGCAGTATTTT
CASSSRLGTSGFTDTQYF
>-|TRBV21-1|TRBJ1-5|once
TGTGCCAGCAGCAACGTTGGGGGGGGTGGCAGGGGGCGCGAGGGGAATCAGCCCCAGCATTTT
CASSNVGGGGRGREGNQPQHF
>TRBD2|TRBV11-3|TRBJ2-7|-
TGTGCCAGCAGCTTAGGGACTAGTGGGGAGCAGTACTTC
CASSLGTSGEQYF
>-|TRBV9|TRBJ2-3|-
TGTGCCAGCAGCGTAGAAGGGGTTACGCAGTATTTT
CASSVEGVTQYF
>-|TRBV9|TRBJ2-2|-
TGTGCCAGCAGCGCCGCCCCCAACAGGGAGGGCACCGGGGAGCTGTTTTTT
CASSAAPNREGTGELFF